Listed below are T cell receptor beta chains from one sample, sequenced in a study of T cell responses to AZD1222 COVID-19 vaccine. Profiled with immunoSEQ multiplex PCR; TCRdb holds only in-frame clones, not every one. The sample consists of approximately 100,000 clones, 85% to 90% of them appearing once. Sequencing used peripheral blood, obtained on day 0 of AZD1222 vaccination. The receptor set was obtained from an adult in good health. Both conserved end residues are part of each CDR3. A D gene is named only where the DNA matches it firmly. Clone sizes are given selectively: once, few, many, or a class where the clone is expanded.

clone size: .
D gene: .
J gene: TRBJ1-6
V gene: TRBV5-1
CDR3 DNA: TGCGCCAGCAGCTTGGGGGCGAATTCACCCCTCCACTTT
CDR3 protein: CASSLGANSPLHF

clone size: .
D gene: .
J gene: TRBJ1-5
V gene: TRBV30
CDR3 DNA: TGTGCCTGGAGTAGAGGGAGCAATCAGCCCCAGCATTTT
CDR3 protein: CAWSRGSNQPQHF

clone size: .
D gene: .
J gene: TRBJ1-3
V gene: TRBV19
CDR3 DNA: TGTGCCAGTAGTATGTCCGATCCCTCTGGAAACACCATATATTTT
CDR3 protein: CASSMSDPSGNTIYF

clone size: .
D gene: TRBD1
J gene: TRBJ2-2
V gene: TRBV3-1/TRBV3-2
CDR3 DNA: TGTGCCAGCAGCCAAGGGTACAGGGGGCCCACCGGGGAGCTGTTTTTT
CDR3 protein: CASSQGYRGPTGELFF

clone size: .
D gene: .
J gene: TRBJ1-1
V gene: TRBV19
CDR3 DNA: TGTGCCAGTAGTACATACAAAACAAACACTGAAGCTTTCTTT
CDR3 protein: CASSTYKTNTEAFF

clone size: .
D gene: .
J gene: TRBJ1-4
V gene: TRBV28
CDR3 DNA: TGTGCCAGCTGTGGGACCGCGGCTTATAATGAAAAACTGTTTTTT
CDR3 protein: CASCGTAAYNEKLFF

clone size: .
D gene: .
J gene: TRBJ1-1
V gene: TRBV11-2
CDR3 DNA: TGTGCCAGCAGCCAGAATGGCGCTGAAGCTTTCTTT
CDR3 protein: CASSQNGAEAFF

clone size: .
D gene: .
J gene: TRBJ1-1
V gene: TRBV2
CDR3 DNA: TGTGCCAGCAGCGGAAGGGGGACCGAAGCTTTCTTT
CDR3 protein: CASSGRGTEAFF

clone size: .
D gene: .
J gene: TRBJ2-6
V gene: TRBV5-4
CDR3 DNA: TGTGCCAGCAGCTTGGACAGGGCTGGGGCCAACGTCCTGACTTTC
CDR3 protein: CASSLDRAGANVLTF

clone size: .
D gene: .
J gene: TRBJ2-1
V gene: TRBV13
CDR3 DNA: TGTGCCAGCAACCTACGGACAACCTACAATGAGCAGTTCTTC
CDR3 protein: CASNLRTTYNEQFF

clone size: .
D gene: .
J gene: TRBJ2-1
V gene: TRBV7-2
CDR3 DNA: TGTGCCAGCAGCTCCGGGCGGACCAGACAGGATGAGCAGTTCTTC
CDR3 protein: CASSSGRTRQDEQFF

clone size: .
D gene: .
J gene: TRBJ1-4
V gene: TRBV5-1
CDR3 DNA: TGCGCCAGCAGCTTGGTATCTGCAACTAATGAAAAACTGTTTTTT
CDR3 protein: CASSLVSATNEKLFF

clone size: .
D gene: .
J gene: TRBJ2-7
V gene: TRBV5-1
CDR3 DNA: TGCGCCAGCAGCTTGCGGGGGCAGTACGAGCAGTACTTC
CDR3 protein: CASSLRGQYEQYF

clone size: .
D gene: TRBD1
J gene: TRBJ1-1
V gene: TRBV2
CDR3 DNA: TGTGCCAGCAGGGAACTACAGGGGGCGAGGACTGAAGCTTTCTTT
CDR3 protein: CASRELQGARTEAFF

clone size: .
D gene: TRBD1
J gene: TRBJ2-7
V gene: TRBV19
CDR3 DNA: TGTGCCAGTAGTTCCGGGACAGGGGGAAATTTCTACGAGCAGTACTTC
CDR3 protein: CASSSGTGGNFYEQYF

clone size: .
D gene: .
J gene: TRBJ2-3
V gene: TRBV29-1
CDR3 DNA: TGCAGCGTTGTTGGAGACTCTAGCACAGATACGCAGTATTTT
CDR3 protein: CSVVGDSSTDTQYF

clone size: .
D gene: .
J gene: TRBJ1-3
V gene: TRBV5-1
CDR3 DNA: TGCGCCAGCAGCACCGATGGAAACACCATATATTTT
CDR3 protein: CASSTDGNTIYF

clone size: .
D gene: TRBD1
J gene: TRBJ1-5
V gene: TRBV28
CDR3 DNA: TGTGCCAGTGCAAACAGGGGACGGAGGTCACATCAGCCCCAGCATTTT
CDR3 protein: CASANRGRRSHQPQHF

clone size: once
D gene: .
J gene: TRBJ1-1
V gene: TRBV9
CDR3 DNA: TGTGCCAGCAGCGTAGTCACGGACGCTGAAGCTTTCTTT
CDR3 protein: CASSVVTDAEAFF

clone size: .
D gene: .
J gene: TRBJ2-3
V gene: TRBV15
CDR3 DNA: TGTGCCACCAGCAGATCCCCTGGATGGGGCGGAGATACGCAGTATTTT
CDR3 protein: CATSRSPGWGGDTQYF

clone size: .
D gene: TRBD1
J gene: TRBJ1-2
V gene: TRBV2
CDR3 DNA: TGTGCCAGCAGTGATCTGGGACAGTCCTATGGCTACACCTTC
CDR3 protein: CASSDLGQSYGYTF

clone size: .
D gene: .
J gene: TRBJ1-5
V gene: TRBV9
CDR3 DNA: TGTGCCAGCAGCGTAGGGCCAGTTAGCAATCAGCCCCAGCATTTT
CDR3 protein: CASSVGPVSNQPQHF

clone size: .
D gene: .
J gene: TRBJ1-3
V gene: TRBV28
CDR3 DNA: TGTGCCAGCAGACCCTGGACAGAGGAAACCTCTGGAAACACCATATATTTT
CDR3 protein: CASRPWTEETSGNTIYF

clone size: .
D gene: .
J gene: TRBJ1-2
V gene: TRBV2
CDR3 DNA: TGTGCCAGCAGTGAAGCTCGGGGGACGGGCTACACCTTC
CDR3 protein: CASSEARGTGYTF

clone size: few
D gene: .
J gene: TRBJ1-5
V gene: TRBV6-2/TRBV6-3
CDR3 DNA: TGTGCCAGCAGCCGGGACGGCGGCAATCAGCCCCAGCATTTT
CDR3 protein: CASSRDGGNQPQHF

clone size: .
D gene: .
J gene: TRBJ2-7
V gene: TRBV19
CDR3 DNA: TGTGCCAGTAGTATAGGTCCGGGGAGCTCCTACGAGCAGTACTTC
CDR3 protein: CASSIGPGSSYEQYF

clone size: .
D gene: .
J gene: TRBJ1-6
V gene: TRBV11-2
CDR3 DNA: TGTGCCAGCAGCTTAGATCTTGAGCAGGAACCCCACTTT
CDR3 protein: CASSLDLEQEPHF

clone size: .
D gene: TRBD1
J gene: TRBJ1-4
V gene: TRBV5-1
CDR3 DNA: TGCGCCAGCAGCTTGGCCGGACAGGGGGATAATGAAAAACTGTTTTTT
CDR3 protein: CASSLAGQGDNEKLFF

clone size: .
D gene: .
J gene: TRBJ1-5
V gene: TRBV30
CDR3 DNA: TGTGCCTGGAGTCCGGACAGAAGCAATCAGCCCCAGCATTTT
CDR3 protein: CAWSPDRSNQPQHF

clone size: .
D gene: TRBD1
J gene: TRBJ1-5
V gene: TRBV6-1
CDR3 DNA: TGTGCCAGCAGTGAACTGAGTGACAGGGTGAGGCCCCAGCATTTT
CDR3 protein: CASSELSDRVRPQHF

clone size: .
D gene: .
J gene: TRBJ2-3
V gene: TRBV11-3
CDR3 DNA: TGTGCCAGCAGCTTAGGGGGTTTTGGTCGCGCAGATACGCAGTATTTT
CDR3 protein: CASSLGGFGRADTQYF

clone size: .
D gene: TRBD1
J gene: TRBJ2-3
V gene: TRBV28
CDR3 DNA: TGTGCCAGCAGCCGCGGGACAGGGGAAACAGATACGCAGTATTTT
CDR3 protein: CASSRGTGETDTQYF

clone size: few
D gene: TRBD2
J gene: TRBJ2-3
V gene: TRBV27
CDR3 DNA: TGTGCCAGCAGTTTAAGGTGGGGGACTAGCGGAGATACGCAGTATTTT
CDR3 protein: CASSLRWGTSGDTQYF

clone size: .
D gene: .
J gene: TRBJ2-1
V gene: TRBV9
CDR3 DNA: TGTGCCAGCAGCGTAAGAGGGAGCAGGGGTCGGCACAATGAGCAGTTCTTC
CDR3 protein: CASSVRGSRGRHNEQFF

clone size: few
D gene: TRBD1
J gene: TRBJ1-1
V gene: TRBV5-4
CDR3 DNA: TGTGCCAGCAGCTTAAACAGGGGGCCGACAAACCGGAACACTGAAGCTTTCTTT
CDR3 protein: CASSLNRGPTNRNTEAFF

clone size: .
D gene: .
J gene: TRBJ2-1
V gene: TRBV7-3
CDR3 DNA: TGTGCCAGCAGCCAAGGGGCCCCAGGTGTTAATGAGCAGTTCTTC
CDR3 protein: CASSQGAPGVNEQFF

clone size: .
D gene: .
J gene: TRBJ1-5
V gene: TRBV11-2
CDR3 DNA: TGTGCCAGCAGCCCCAGACAGTCTAGCAATCAGCCCCAGCATTTT
CDR3 protein: CASSPRQSSNQPQHF

clone size: few
D gene: .
J gene: TRBJ1-5
V gene: TRBV5-1
CDR3 DNA: TGCGCCAGCAGTTCTCAATCTGGGCAGCCCCAGCATTTT
CDR3 protein: CASSSQSGQPQHF

clone size: .
D gene: TRBD1
J gene: TRBJ1-2
V gene: TRBV15
CDR3 DNA: TGTGCCACCAGCAGAGATCTGGCAGGGGGTGGCTACACCTTC
CDR3 protein: CATSRDLAGGGYTF

clone size: .
D gene: .
J gene: TRBJ2-5
V gene: TRBV5-4
CDR3 DNA: TGTGCCAGCAGCTTGGCAGACGGCGAGACCCAGTACTTC
CDR3 protein: CASSLADGETQYF

clone size: once
D gene: .
J gene: TRBJ1-2
V gene: TRBV30
CDR3 DNA: TGTGCCTGGAGTGGGCAGGCTAACTATGGCTACACCTTC
CDR3 protein: CAWSGQANYGYTF

clone size: .
D gene: .
J gene: TRBJ1-1
V gene: TRBV6-5
CDR3 DNA: TGTGCCAGCAGTCCCGCGAAGGGCACTGAAGCTTTCTTT
CDR3 protein: CASSPAKGTEAFF

clone size: .
D gene: .
J gene: TRBJ1-5
V gene: TRBV5-5
CDR3 DNA: TGTGCCAGCAGCTTAAGGGATCCTCAGCCCCAGCATTTT
CDR3 protein: CASSLRDPQPQHF

clone size: .
D gene: .
J gene: TRBJ1-4
V gene: TRBV27
CDR3 DNA: TGTGCCAGCAGGCGGGGCGCGGTTGAAAAACTGTTTTTT
CDR3 protein: CASRRGAVEKLFF

clone size: .
D gene: .
J gene: TRBJ1-1
V gene: TRBV5-1
CDR3 DNA: TGCGCCAGCAGCTTGAGCACCGACGGCCCCGAAGCTTTCTTT
CDR3 protein: CASSLSTDGPEAFF

clone size: .
D gene: .
J gene: TRBJ2-7
V gene: TRBV21-1
CDR3 DNA: TGTGCCAGCAGCAAGAGGACAGGGAAGAAATGCGAGCAGTACTTC
CDR3 protein: CASSKRTGKKCEQYF

clone size: .
D gene: .
J gene: TRBJ1-1
V gene: TRBV19
CDR3 DNA: TGTGCCAGTAGTATTTCGGGGGCTGAAGCTTTCTTT
CDR3 protein: CASSISGAEAFF

clone size: .
D gene: .
J gene: TRBJ1-1
V gene: TRBV18
CDR3 DNA: TGTGCCAGCTCACCACAATACCCAGGGACGAACACTGAAGCTTTCTTT
CDR3 protein: CASSPQYPGTNTEAFF

clone size: .
D gene: .
J gene: TRBJ1-1
V gene: TRBV24-1
CDR3 DNA: TGTGCCACCAGGAGGGGCATAACTGAAGCTTTCTTT
CDR3 protein: CATRRGITEAFF

clone size: .
D gene: .
J gene: TRBJ2-5
V gene: TRBV15
CDR3 DNA: TGTGCCACCAGCAGAGATCGAAGGGGACACTCCCAAGAGACCCAGTACTTC
CDR3 protein: CATSRDRRGHSQETQYF

clone size: once
D gene: .
J gene: TRBJ1-6
V gene: TRBV27
CDR3 DNA: TGTGCCAGCAGTATAGGGACGGGAAAAAACTATAATTCACCCCTCCACTTT
CDR3 protein: CASSIGTGKNYNSPLHF

clone size: .
D gene: TRBD1
J gene: TRBJ1-6
V gene: TRBV11-2
CDR3 DNA: TGTGCCAGCAGCCAGGACAGGGGGGGGAATTCACCCCTCCACTTT
CDR3 protein: CASSQDRGGNSPLHF